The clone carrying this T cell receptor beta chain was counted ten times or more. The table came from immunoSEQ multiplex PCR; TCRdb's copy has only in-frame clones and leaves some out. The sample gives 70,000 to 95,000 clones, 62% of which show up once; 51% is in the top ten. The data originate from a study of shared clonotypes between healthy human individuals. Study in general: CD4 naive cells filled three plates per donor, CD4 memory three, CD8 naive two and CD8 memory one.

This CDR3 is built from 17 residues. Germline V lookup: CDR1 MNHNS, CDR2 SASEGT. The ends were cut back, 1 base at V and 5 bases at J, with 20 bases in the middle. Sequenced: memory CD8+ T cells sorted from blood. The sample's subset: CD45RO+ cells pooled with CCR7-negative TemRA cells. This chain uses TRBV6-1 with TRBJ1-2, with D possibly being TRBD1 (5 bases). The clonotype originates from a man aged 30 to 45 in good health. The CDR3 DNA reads TGTGCCAGCAGTGAAGGGCCAGGGTCATCATTTCGTTATGGCTACACCTTC. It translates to CASSEGPGSSFRYGYTF.